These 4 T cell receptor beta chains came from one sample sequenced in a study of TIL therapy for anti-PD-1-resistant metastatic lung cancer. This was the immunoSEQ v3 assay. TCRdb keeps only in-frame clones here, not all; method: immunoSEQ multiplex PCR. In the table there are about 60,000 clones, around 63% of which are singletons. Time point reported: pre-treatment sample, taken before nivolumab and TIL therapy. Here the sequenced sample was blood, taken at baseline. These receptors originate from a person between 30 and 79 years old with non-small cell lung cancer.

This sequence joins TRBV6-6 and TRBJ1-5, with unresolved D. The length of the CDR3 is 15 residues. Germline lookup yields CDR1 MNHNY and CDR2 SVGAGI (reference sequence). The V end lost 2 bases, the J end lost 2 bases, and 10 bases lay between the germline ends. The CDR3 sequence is CASSYTQAGNQPQHF. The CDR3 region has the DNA TGTGCCAGCAGTTACACCCAGGCGGGCAATCAGCCCCAGCATTTT.

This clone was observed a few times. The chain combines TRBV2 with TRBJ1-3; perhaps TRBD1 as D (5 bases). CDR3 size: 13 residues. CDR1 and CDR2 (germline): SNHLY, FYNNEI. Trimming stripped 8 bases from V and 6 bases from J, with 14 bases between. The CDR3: CASVRGVENTIYF. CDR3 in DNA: TGTGCCAGCGTTCGGGGGGTTGAAAACACCATATATTTT.

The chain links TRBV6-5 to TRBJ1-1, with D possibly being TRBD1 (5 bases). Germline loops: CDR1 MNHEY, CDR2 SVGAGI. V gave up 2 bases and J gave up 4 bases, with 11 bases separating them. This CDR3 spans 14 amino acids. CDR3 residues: CASSYGGSGTEAFF. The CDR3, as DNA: TGTGCCAGCAGTTACGGGGGGTCGGGCACTGAAGCTTTCTTT.

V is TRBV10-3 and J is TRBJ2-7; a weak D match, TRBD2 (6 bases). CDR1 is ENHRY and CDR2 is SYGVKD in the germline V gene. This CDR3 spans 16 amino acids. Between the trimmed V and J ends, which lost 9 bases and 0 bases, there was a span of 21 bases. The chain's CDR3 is CAIGRGMDLSSYEQYF. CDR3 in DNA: TGTGCCATTGGGCGGGGTATGGACCTTAGCTCCTACGAGCAGTACTTC.